This T cell receptor beta chain was recorded in a study of blood T cell repertoires in COVID-19. The wider study: From the United States, Italy and Spain came samples of acute and convalescent COVID-19. PBMCs, B-cell-depleted T cells, or T cells provided the cDNA or gDNA that made up the material.

Assay used: immunoSEQ multiplex PCR; TCRdb lists only in-frame clones, some missing. This sample yields 170,000 or so clones, of which around nine tenths are seen a single time; approximately 0.5% belongs to the top ten. In germline, CDR1 is SNHLY, CDR2 FYNNEI. CDR3 length: 15 residues. The J segment lost 5 bases and the V segment lost 1 base, leaving 4 bases of the junction unmatched. The sequenced sample consisted of peripheral blood. The chain couples TRBV2 to TRBJ1-4, with 7 bases fitting TRBD1. The origin of this receptor is a man aged 50 or older with acute or convalescent COVID-19. The CDR3 is CASSEEQGKNEKLFF. CDR3 bases: TGTGCCAGCAGTGAAGAACAGGGGAAAAATGAAAAACTGTTTTTT.